Sequencing of this T cell receptor (beta chain) was carried out in a study of blood T cell repertoires in COVID-19. At the level of the study: COVID-19 samples from acute and convalescent phases originated in the United States, Italy and Spain. PBMCs, B-cell-depleted T cells, or T cells were the source of the cDNA or gDNA that made up the material.

The CDR3 covers 13 residues. V lost 6 bases and J 5 bases, leaving 12 bases between the germline ends. CDR1 is KGHDR, CDR2 SFDVKD, per germline. Original processing methods: Nucleated cell number was recorded as an estimate derived from reference gene primer amplification. The repertoire was sequenced with immunoSEQ multiplex PCR; TCRdb's copy has only in-frame clones and lacks some. V, J and clone size derive from that table, while D and trimming were established from the DNA sequence. The table includes about 73,000 clones, about 79% detected once. The specimen sequenced was peripheral blood. This rearrangement joins TRBV24-1 to TRBJ1-2; no definite D call. The clonotype comes from a woman aged 60-70 years with acute or convalescent COVID-19. The CDR3 region has the DNA TGTGCCACCAGTCGCGGCCCGGTATATGGCTACACCTTC. Translated: CATSRGPVYGYTF.